This TCR beta chain appears in the sequencing data of a study of blood T cell repertoires in COVID-19. Study-wide background: The United States, Italy and Spain were the sources of the acute and convalescent COVID-19 samples.

TCRdb's copy holds only in-frame clones and misses some; the assay was immunoSEQ multiplex PCR. The profile covers more than 85,000 clones, with roughly nine tenths appearing a single time and under 6.5% taken by the ten largest. A Seattle source enrolled patients during active infection and followed them longitudinally. Material for sequencing was peripheral blood. The receptor comes from a woman aged 45 to 65 with COVID-19, enrolled during active disease.

The CDR3 DNA sequence: TGTGCCAGCAGCTTAGCGCGGTGGGTCGCGGGGGGGCCTTTCGATACGCAGTATTTT. This translates into CASSLARWVAGGPFDTQYF. The rearrangement joins TRBV7-6 to TRBJ2-3; 9 bases line up with TRBD2. Trimming cost V 0 bases and J 6 bases; bases outside gene matches: 16. CDR3 length: 19 amino acids. In germline, CDR1 is SGHVS, CDR2 FNYEAQ.